Included here is one TCR beta chain sequence, with context. Its antigen is unknown. This PCR relied on a set of 60 Vbeta primers and 13 Jbeta primers. Produced via immunoSEQ multiplex PCR; TCRdb's table is partial and in-frame only. The sample consists of around 200,000 clones, roughly four fifths of them appearing once. These data belong to a study of cytomegalovirus exposure and HLA in healthy donors. Study results and limitations: In presence/absence analyses, roughly uniform sequencing depth across donors was assumed. Researchers reported in a later analysis that a missense DCLRE1C variant was tied to TCR beta V- and J-gene trimming.

The TCR comes from a woman aged 30 to 39 in good health and CMV-seropositive. The sample was PBMCs.

For the CDR3, the DNA is TGTGCCAGCACGAGCGGGAGCGGAACAGATACGCAGTATTTT. This gives the protein CASTSGSGTDTQYF. V usage is TRBV5-5 and J usage is TRBJ2-3, with 8 nucleotides matching TRBD2. With 6 bases clipped from V and 3 bases from J, the junction kept 6 bases outside the gene matches. Germline V lookup: CDR1 SGHKS, CDR2 YYEKEE (reference sequence). This CDR3 is built from 14 residues.